The 28 T cell receptor beta chains given below trace back to one sample, sequenced in a study of blood T cell repertoires in COVID-19. The data were produced by immunoSEQ multiplex PCR, yet TCRdb's version contains in-frame clones alone and is incomplete. The table records 45,000 to 65,000 clones, roughly 79% of them present only once. The sample was peripheral blood. These receptors came from a man aged 55 to 70 with acute or convalescent COVID-19.

The table lists this clone with a count of one. The V and J genes are TRBV19 and TRBJ1-1, with 7 bases aligning to TRBD1. The J segment lost 4 bases and the V segment lost 7 bases, leaving 9 bases of the junction unmatched. The CDR3 has 14 amino acids. Germline-derived CDR1 and CDR2 are LNHDA and SQIVND (reference sequence). The CDR3 DNA follows: TGTGCCAGTAAGGAGAACCAGGGGGGCACTGAAGCTTTCTTT. It specifies CASKENQGGTEAFF.

The chain joins TRBV30 to TRBJ1-4; 7 bases fit TRBD1. Trimming at V came to 4 bases and at J to 2 bases, leaving 19 bases not matched to a gene. The CDR3 is 19 residues long. Germline V lookup: CDR1 GTSNPN, CDR2 SVGIG (reference sequence). CDR3 protein: CAWTRGTVTLPGTNEKLFF. CDR3 DNA: TGTGCCTGGACCCGAGGGACAGTAACTCTCCCGGGGACTAATGAAAAACTGTTTTTT.

For the CDR3, the DNA is TGTGCCAGCAGTGTGCGGTTCACCGGGGAGCTGTTTTTT. It specifies CASSVRFTGELFF. This chain joins TRBV2 and TRBJ2-2; D unresolved. The CDR3 totals 13 residues. Germline CDR1 reads SNHLY; CDR2 reads FYNNEI. Between the trimmed V and J ends, which lost 4 bases and 4 bases, there was a span of 7 bases.

The rearrangement links TRBV2 to TRBJ2-1; 7 bases are shared with TRBD2. Unmatched junction bases numbered 4, after V lost 6 bases and J lost 2 bases. Germline V CDR1 and CDR2: SNHLY, FYNNEI. The CDR3 totals 14 residues. CDR3 sequence (DNA): TGTGCCAGCAGGAGGACTAGTCCCTACAATGAGCAGTTCTTC. It specifies CASRRTSPYNEQFF. Based on the CDR3 plus reference TRBV2 and TRBJ2-1, the full variable domain is EPEVTQTPSHQVTQMGQEVILRCVPISNHLYFYWYRQILGQKVEFLVSFYNNEISEKSEIFDDQFSVERPDGSNFTLKIRSTKLEDSAMYFCASRRTSPYNEQFFGPGTRLTVL.

CDR3 DNA sequence: TGTGCCAGCAGTGCTTCAGGGGGAGTGGAGACCCAGTACTTC. Translating gives CASSASGGVETQYF. This chain uses TRBV6-2 or TRBV6-3 with TRBJ2-5; 7 nucleotides match TRBD1. CDR1 is MNHEY, CDR2 SVGEGT, per germline. The trim removed 5 bases at V and 5 bases at J, leaving 8 bases unmatched. This CDR3 region has 14 residues.

This clone has only one observation. The chain is built from TRBV24-1 and TRBJ2-6; TRBD1 is a possible D gene (5 bases). The V gene's germline CDR1 is KGHDR and CDR2 SFDVKD. The V gene lost 5 bases and the J gene lost 0 bases, with 13 bases spanning the gap. The CDR3 has 17 amino acids. The CDR3 spells CATSGTFLSSGANVLTF. CDR3 sequence (DNA): TGTGCCACCAGTGGGACATTTCTTAGCTCTGGGGCCAACGTCCTGACTTTC.

This chain connects TRBV6-5 to TRBJ1-5; D is possibly TRBD1 (6 bases). This CDR3 has 13 residues. Germline V CDR1 and CDR2: MNHEY, SVGAGI. V was clipped by 5 bases and J by 11 bases, with 16 bases between them. The CDR3 is CASSQTGPRAQHF. CDR3 bases: TGTGCCAGCAGTCAAACAGGGCCCAGGGCCCAGCATTTT.

The CDR3 reads CAWSKREVWTEAFF. The CDR3 bases are TGTGCCTGGAGTAAAAGGGAGGTATGGACTGAAGCTTTCTTT. The chain couples TRBV30 to TRBJ1-1; D is unresolved. The germline gives CDR1 GTSNPN, CDR2 SVGIG (reference sequence). The CDR3 extends over 14 amino acids. Deletions cut 2 bases from V and 5 bases from J, with 15 bases between.

This clone showed up just a few times. The chain recombines TRBV6-5 with TRBJ2-1; tentatively, D is TRBD1 (5 bases). Germline V lookup: CDR1 MNHEY, CDR2 SVGAGI. V lost 6 bases and J 4 bases, leaving 7 bases between the germline ends. The CDR3 is made up of 12 amino acids. This CDR3 is CASSRDYNEQFF. The CDR3 DNA sequence: TGTGCCAGCAGCAGGGATTACAATGAGCAGTTCTTC.

The V and J genes are TRBV29-1 and TRBJ1-1, with TRBD1 as a possible D gene (5 bases). The germline gives CDR1 SQVTM, CDR2 ANQGSEA. The germline V and J ends were trimmed by 4 bases and 8 bases, with 8 bases remaining between them. CDR3 size: 10 residues. The CDR3 loop reads CSVARTEAFF. The CDR3 DNA follows: TGCAGCGTTGCCCGGACAGAAGCTTTCTTT.

This rearrangement joins TRBV24-1 to TRBJ1-5; TRBD1 might be the D (5 bases). Trimming stripped 1 base from V and 0 bases from J, with 9 bases between. This CDR3 region has 16 residues. Germline CDR1 reads KGHDR; CDR2 reads SFDVKD. CDR3 amino acids: CATSDFGGGSNQPQHF. The CDR3 coding sequence is TGTGCCACCAGTGATTTTGGGGGGGGTAGCAATCAGCCCCAGCATTTT.

The table lists this clone with a few counts. V and J are TRBV2 and TRBJ1-1; 9 nucleotides align to TRBD1. The germline CDR1 and CDR2 sequences are SNHLY and FYNNEI. With 6 bases clipped from V and 0 bases from J, the junction kept 8 bases outside the gene matches. The CDR3 sequence is 16 residues long. CDR3 residues: CASREDRGDLNTEAFF. The CDR3 DNA reads TGTGCCAGCAGGGAGGACAGGGGCGATTTGAACACTGAAGCTTTCTTT.

The rearrangement joins TRBV6-5 to TRBJ2-7; TRBD1 agrees at 7 bases. V dropped 6 bases and J dropped 6; count of bases not matched to a gene: 11. Germline values: CDR1 MNHEY, CDR2 SVGAGI. The CDR3 consists of 14 residues. The DNA of the CDR3 is TGTGCCAGCAGATCGACAGGGTTACGGGGCGAGCAGTACTTC. Encoded protein: CASRSTGLRGEQYF.

The chain carries TRBV9 and TRBJ1-3; a weak D match, TRBD1 (6 bases). This CDR3 is built from 15 residues. Trimming shortened V by 3 bases and J by 0 bases, and 10 bases separated the two germline ends. CDR1 is SGDLS and CDR2 is YYNGEE in the germline V gene. The CDR3 DNA reads as TGTGCCAGCAGCGGAAGGACAGACTCTGGAAACACCATATATTTT. Translation gives CASSGRTDSGNTIYF. The variable domain in full, completed from reference TRBV9 and TRBJ1-3, reads DSGVTQTPKHLITATGQRVTLRCSPRSGDLSVYWYQQSLDQGLQFLIQYYNGEERAKGNILERFSAQQFPDLHSELNLSSLELGDSALYFCASSGRTDSGNTIYFGEGSWLTVV.

The chain is built from TRBV6-5 and TRBJ2-3, with 9 nucleotides matching TRBD2. This CDR3 spans 15 amino acids. J was trimmed by 1 base and V by 8 bases; bases with no gene match: 7. CDR1 and CDR2 from the germline V gene are MNHEY and SVGAGI. Here the CDR3 DNA reads TGTGCCAGCGATCGATCTAGCGGGGGCACAGATACGCAGTATTTT. It codes for CASDRSSGGTDTQYF.

The rearrangement uses TRBV7-6 and TRBJ2-2; 7 positions agree with TRBD1. The CDR3 has 16 residues. Germline V gene sequence: CDR1 SGHVS, CDR2 FNYEAQ. After removal of 4 bases from V and 0 bases from J, the junction contained 5 bases not matched to a gene. DNA for the CDR3: TGTGCCAGCAGCTCACCCCAGGGGGCGAACACCGGGGAGCTGTTTTTT. This sequence encodes CASSSPQGANTGELFF. The full variable domain, rest sourced from reference TRBV7-6 and TRBJ2-2, is GAGVSQSPRYKVTKRGQDVALRCDPISGHVSLYWYRQALGQGPEFLTYFNYEAQQDKSGLPNDRFSAERPEGSISTLTIQRTEQRDSAMYRCASSSPQGANTGELFFGEGSRLTVL.

J is TRBJ2-7 and V is TRBV12-5; 9 bases fit TRBD1. Germline V gene lookup returns CDR1 LGHNT and CDR2 FRNRAP. V shed 6 bases and J 4 bases; nucleotides not matched to a gene: 4. The CDR3 length is 13 residues. This CDR3 reads CASGGQGKYEQYF. Here the CDR3 DNA reads TGTGCTAGTGGCGGACAGGGGAAGTACGAGCAGTACTTC.

The chain links TRBV18 to TRBJ2-7; 8 bases fit TRBD1. Germline V gene sequence: CDR1 KGHSH, CDR2 LQKENI. This CDR3 is 15 amino acids long. The trim removed 3 bases at V and 6 bases at J, leaving 10 bases unmatched. The CDR3 spells CASSPSQGELSEQYF. DNA for the CDR3: TGTGCCAGCTCACCCTCACAGGGGGAGTTAAGCGAGCAGTACTTC.

This rearrangement joins TRBV2 to TRBJ1-1; D ambiguous. The CDR3 is 14 residues long. Germline V gives CDR1 SNHLY, CDR2 FYNNEI. Trimming shortened V by 5 bases and J by 7 bases, and 17 bases separated the two germline ends. CDR3 coding DNA: TGTGCCAGCAGTCCTCAAACTCTGACAAGTGAAGCTTTCTTT. It yields the protein CASSPQTLTSEAFF.

V and J are TRBV2 and TRBJ1-2; D is perhaps TRBD1 (5 bases). The CDR3 extends over 13 amino acids. Germline CDR1 reads SNHLY; CDR2 reads FYNNEI. V gave up 5 bases and J gave up 8 bases, with 15 bases separating them. The DNA of the CDR3 is TGTGCCAGCAGTACAGGCCCCCCCGGCGGCTACACCTTC. Translated, it gives CASSTGPPGGYTF.

The V call is TRBV19, the J call TRBJ1-2, with D possibly matching TRBD1 (5 bases). Germline loops: CDR1 LNHDA, CDR2 SQIVND (reference sequence). V lost 4 bases, J lost 4 bases, and 13 bases lay in between. The CDR3 has 14 amino acids. CDR3 in amino acids: CASSSFQGSYGYTF. As DNA, the CDR3 is TGTGCCAGTAGTAGTTTTCAGGGAAGCTATGGCTACACCTTC.

J is TRBJ1-5 and V is TRBV27; D is possibly TRBD1 (5 bases). From germline, CDR1 is MNHEY and CDR2 SMNVEV (reference sequence). Trimming took off 3 bases at V and 5 bases at J, with 14 bases between the two ends. This CDR3 contains 15 residues. The CDR3 nucleotides read TGTGCCAGCAGTTTGGGGGGGTTCGGGGATCAGCCCCAGCATTTT. Amino acids: CASSLGGFGDQPQHF.

V is TRBV7-8 and J is TRBJ2-1, with TRBD1 matching over 7 bases. This CDR3 is 15 amino acids long. V trimming: 7 bases; J trimming: 2 bases; junction bases outside the gene matches: 8. Germline CDR1 and CDR2: SGHVS and FQNEAQ. The CDR3 DNA reads TGTGCCAGCAAACAGGGGCGAGGCCCCTACAATGAGCAGTTCTTC. Its translation: CASKQGRGPYNEQFF.

This chain joins TRBV7-8 and TRBJ2-1; 13 bases are a match to TRBD2. The V segment lost 4 bases and the J segment 6 bases; nucleotides outside the gene matches: 6. This CDR3 has 16 amino acids. CDR1 is SGHVS and CDR2 is FQNEAQ in the germline V gene. As DNA, the CDR3 is TGTGCCAGCAGCTCAAGGACTAGCGGGGGTATCAATGAGCAGTTCTTC. Translating gives CASSSRTSGGINEQFF.

This rearrangement joins TRBV19 to TRBJ2-1; TRBD1 matches 7 bases. Germline V gene sequence: CDR1 LNHDA, CDR2 SQIVND (reference sequence). V shed 5 bases and J 0 bases; nucleotides not matched to a gene: 7. CDR3 length: 16 residues. CDR3 loop: CASSLTGTGSYNEQFF. CDR3 bases: TGTGCCAGTAGTTTGACAGGGACCGGCTCCTACAATGAGCAGTTCTTC.

The V call is TRBV5-8, the J call TRBJ1-2; 9 bases line up with TRBD1. V was pared by 4 bases and J by 6 bases, with 7 bases of the junction left unmatched. The germline V gene has CDR1 SGHTS and CDR2 YDEGEE. There are 14 residues in the CDR3. The DNA of the CDR3 is TGTGCCAGCAGCCCCTGGACAGGGGCGAATGGCTACACCTTC. This translates into CASSPWTGANGYTF.

The chain uses TRBV5-1 and TRBJ2-1; no clear D gene. Deletions cut 4 bases from V and 7 bases from J, with 15 bases between. Germline CDR1 reads SGHRS; CDR2 reads YFSETQ. The CDR3 runs 14 residues. CDR3 residues: CASSPVLGENEQFF. In DNA, the CDR3 is TGCGCCAGCAGCCCGGTTCTAGGCGAAAATGAGCAGTTCTTC.

In nucleotides, the CDR3 is TGTGCCAGCAGCCTCACGTACGGGACAGCTAATTCACCCCTCCACTTT. Translating gives CASSLTYGTANSPLHF. The chain combines TRBV11-2 with TRBJ1-6; TRBD1 agrees at 7 bases. Germline V gene data show CDR1 as SGHAT and CDR2 as FQNNGV. The length of the CDR3 is 16 residues. The V gene end was trimmed by 5 bases and the J gene end by 6 bases; junction bases not matched to a gene: 10.